A selection of T cell receptor beta chains follows, all from one sample in a study of regulatory T cells in long-lasting Graves disease. TCRdb called the multiplex PCR reads again in MiXCR, with one record for every CDR3 protein. The sample consists of about 470,000 distinct CDR3 sequences, about a fifth of them appearing once. Source: peripheral blood mononuclear cells (PBMCs), taken when the disease was refractory, from a patient treated with antithyroid drugs. Receptors originate from a female donor with Graves disease. Both conserved end residues are trimmed from each CDR3. Fields, in order: V gene, J gene, clone size, CDR3 protein. Clone size is shown for a subset of rows, as once, few, many or a class of expanded clone.

V: TRBV13; J: TRBJ2-7; size: NA; CDR3: ASSLVLGPQRDEQY
V: TRBV28; J: TRBJ2-7; size: NA; CDR3: ASSLSSTSGMEDEQY
V: TRBV5-1; J: TRBJ2-5; size: few; CDR3: ASSLEGGGQETQY
V: TRBV7-2; J: TRBJ1-4; size: many; CDR3: ASSLPGQAGNEKLF
V: TRBV24-1; J: TRBJ2-3; size: NA; CDR3: ATSDLSRGTDTQY
V: TRBV6-2/TRBV6-3; J: TRBJ2-5; size: NA; CDR3: ASSYYLDSQETQY
V: TRBV20-1; J: TRBJ2-1; size: once; CDR3: SARAGSGRSYNEQF
V: TRBV20-1; J: TRBJ2-1; size: NA; CDR3: SAKTTSGRVNEQF
V: TRBV4-1; J: TRBJ2-3; size: NA; CDR3: ASSQDSGLAATDTQY
V: TRBV28; J: TRBJ1-6; size: many; CDR3: ASRPMTGGIGSPLH
V: TRBV28; J: TRBJ1-5; size: many; CDR3: ASSFRGRGDQPQH
V: TRBV7-2; J: TRBJ2-7; size: many; CDR3: ASSLVGGSSYEQY
V: TRBV28; J: TRBJ2-1; size: many; CDR3: ASRLRPGLPDYNEQF
V: TRBV12-3/TRBV12-4; J: TRBJ1-1; size: many; CDR3: ASRPTGKNTEAF
V: TRBV20-1; J: TRBJ1-5; size: NA; CDR3: SARIPPQSNQPQH
V: TRBV28; J: TRBJ2-5; size: many; CDR3: ASSFVIRQALPGEQETQY
V: TRBV14; J: TRBJ2-7; size: few; CDR3: ASSQDPRTGPSYEQY
V: TRBV12-3/TRBV12-4; J: TRBJ1-4; size: many; CDR3: ASSAPGIYEKLF
V: TRBV9; J: TRBJ1-1; size: NA; CDR3: ASSVLQGIKTEAF
V: TRBV12-5; J: TRBJ2-2; size: many; CDR3: ASGSRTSERELF
V: TRBV10-3; J: TRBJ1-2; size: many; CDR3: AISESVNAYGYT
V: TRBV29-1; J: TRBJ2-7; size: NA; CDR3: SVPRVALNYEQY
V: TRBV7-9; J: TRBJ1-6; size: many; CDR3: ASSLAQGTRSPLH
V: TRBV19; J: TRBJ2-7; size: few; CDR3: ASSVAGGAEQY
V: TRBV28; J: TRBJ2-5; size: many; CDR3: ASRRLAGGGQTQY
V: TRBV11-3; J: TRBJ2-2; size: many; CDR3: ASSRDPGLAAGELF
V: TRBV19; J: TRBJ2-7; size: NA; CDR3: ASRKPGAYYEQY
V: TRBV30; J: TRBJ2-7; size: NA; CDR3: AWSVQGLAGETGEQY
V: TRBV28; J: TRBJ1-4; size: many; CDR3: ASSLWGGEKLF
V: TRBV28; J: TRBJ2-7; size: NA; CDR3: ASSLRMGVSYEQY
V: TRBV28; J: TRBJ2-7; size: many; CDR3: ASRTGTSGYEQY
V: TRBV20-1; J: TRBJ2-7; size: NA; CDR3: SASLAGGTYEQY
V: TRBV28; J: TRBJ1-1; size: many; CDR3: ASSFPPGQGTSLNTEAF
V: TRBV7-2; J: TRBJ2-5; size: many; CDR3: ASSPGLGETQY
V: TRBV6-9; J: TRBJ1-2; size: many; CDR3: ASSYSAPVGYGYT
V: TRBV28; J: TRBJ1-5; size: many; CDR3: ASSLKGQYSNQPQH
V: TRBV20-1; J: TRBJ1-1; size: many; CDR3: SAMGQGGTEAF